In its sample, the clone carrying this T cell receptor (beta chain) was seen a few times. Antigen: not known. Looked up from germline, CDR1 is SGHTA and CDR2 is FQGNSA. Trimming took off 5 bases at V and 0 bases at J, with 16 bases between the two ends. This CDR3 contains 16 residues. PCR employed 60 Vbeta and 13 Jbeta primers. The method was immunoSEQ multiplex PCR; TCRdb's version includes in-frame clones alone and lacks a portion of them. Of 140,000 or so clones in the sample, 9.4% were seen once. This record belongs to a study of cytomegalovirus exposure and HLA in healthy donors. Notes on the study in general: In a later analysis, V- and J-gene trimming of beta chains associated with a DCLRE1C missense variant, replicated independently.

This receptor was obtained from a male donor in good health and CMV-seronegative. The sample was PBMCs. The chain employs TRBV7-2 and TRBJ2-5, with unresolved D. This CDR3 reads CASSPLRLEDQETQYF. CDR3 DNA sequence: TGTGCCAGCAGCCCCCTCCGGTTAGAAGACCAAGAGACCCAGTACTTC.